A selection of T cell receptor beta chains follows, all from one sample in a study of metastatic and nonmetastatic thyroid tumors. TCRdb reprocessed the PCR reads using MiXCR. The sample shows fewer than 35,000 clones, roughly 19% of them seen only once. The sample comprised blood. These receptors originate from a male donor with papillary thyroid cancer or a benign thyroid nodule (not recorded which). Some clones in this sample may be carry-over from other donors' samples. The CDR3 runs from the conserved cysteine through the conserved F or W. Fields, in order: V gene, J gene, CDR3 protein.

V gene: TRBV14
J gene: TRBJ2-3
CDR3 protein: CASSANQGLSADTQYF

V gene: TRBV7-8
J gene: TRBJ2-7
CDR3 protein: CASTRGQGNYEQYF

V gene: TRBV7-8
J gene: TRBJ2-1
CDR3 protein: CASSGTGVEQFF

V gene: TRBV28
J gene: TRBJ2-2
CDR3 protein: CASSPESLTTGELFF

V gene: TRBV7-7
J gene: TRBJ2-1
CDR3 protein: CASSLNTDYNEQFF

V gene: TRBV28
J gene: TRBJ1-5
CDR3 protein: CASSPTGKSQPRHF

V gene: TRBV20-1
J gene: TRBJ2-7
CDR3 protein: CSARRGLAVSYEQYF

V gene: TRBV19
J gene: TRBJ1-5
CDR3 protein: CASSIDNGAPLLDQPQHF

V gene: TRBV30
J gene: TRBJ1-3
CDR3 protein: CAWRDRAGNTIYF

V gene: TRBV5-1
J gene: TRBJ1-4
CDR3 protein: CASSSIKKGNELFF

V gene: TRBV30
J gene: TRBJ1-2
CDR3 protein: CAWRVDRNYGYTF

V gene: TRBV3-1
J gene: TRBJ2-7
CDR3 protein: CASSPGQGVYEQYF

V gene: TRBV10-2
J gene: TRBJ1-1
CDR3 protein: CASSERDRGLMNTEAFF

V gene: TRBV6-5
J gene: TRBJ1-2
CDR3 protein: CASSLTLVGNRGRPYGYTF

V gene: TRBV19
J gene: TRBJ2-5
CDR3 protein: CARPERGKTQYF

V gene: TRBV20-1
J gene: TRBJ2-3
CDR3 protein: CSARGGQGAPDTQYF